The 24 T cell receptor beta chains reported below all come from one sample, sequenced in a study of blood T cell repertoires in COVID-19. Measured with immunoSEQ multiplex PCR; TCRdb has only the in-frame clones, and not every one. The data contain about 170,000 clones, over 65% of them seen just once; the ten biggest clones take up 3.5% to 5%. The source material was PBMCs or T cells enriched from blood (not recorded which). All receptors come from a woman aged 50 to 60 who had recovered from COVID-19.

V gene TRBV7-9 combines with J gene TRBJ2-5; no reliable D call. V was cut by 0 bases and J by 5 bases, with 7 bases left in between. This CDR3 comprises 13 residues. Looked up from germline, CDR1 is SEHNR and CDR2 is FQNEAQ (reference sequence). The CDR3 coding sequence is TGTGCCAGCAGCTTAGCGCTCGGGGAGACCCAGTACTTC. Residues: CASSLALGETQYF. Looking up the rest from reference TRBV7-9 and TRBJ2-5 gives the full variable domain: DTGVSQNPRHKITKRGQNVTFRCDPISEHNRLYWYRQTLGQGPEFLTYFQNEAQLEKSRLLSDRFSAERPKGSFSTLEIQRTEQGDSAMYLCASSLALGETQYFGPGTRLLVL.

The chain uses TRBV6-2 or TRBV6-3 and TRBJ1-1, with D possibly TRBD1 on 5 matching bases. The CDR3 length is 12 residues. Trimming stripped 8 bases from V and 5 bases from J, with 12 bases between. Germline CDR1 is MNHEY and CDR2 is SVGEGT. The CDR3 reads CASGHGQTEAFF. The CDR3 nucleotides are TGTGCCAGCGGCCACGGACAAACTGAAGCTTTCTTT.

The chain links TRBV2 to TRBJ1-6, with 8 bases matching TRBD1. Germline V gene data show CDR1 as SNHLY and CDR2 as FYNNEI. This CDR3 has 14 amino acids. V shed 5 bases, J shed 9 bases, and the junction held 6 bases outside the gene matches. CDR3 loop: CASSQTGVGSPLHF. The CDR3 DNA sequence: TGTGCCAGCAGTCAGACAGGGGTTGGTTCACCCCTCCACTTT.

This chain uses TRBV5-6 with TRBJ1-2; D not resolved. Germline loops: CDR1 SGHDT, CDR2 YYEEEE. The CDR3 runs to 14 residues. Trimming removed 4 bases from V and 3 bases from J, with 13 bases in between. The CDR3 DNA is TGTGCCAGCAGCCGGTACGGGGAGGACTATGGCTACACCTTC. Protein product: CASSRYGEDYGYTF.

The rearrangement links TRBV28 to TRBJ1-6, with no clear D. The ends were cut back, 3 bases at V and 0 bases at J, with 12 bases in the middle. Germline loops: CDR1 MDHEN, CDR2 SYDVKM. CDR3 length equals 17 residues. DNA for the CDR3: TGTGCCAGCAGTTTCGGGGTCGGGAGCTCCTATAATTCACCCCTCCACTTT. Amino acid sequence: CASSFGVGSSYNSPLHF.

This chain joins TRBV2 and TRBJ2-4, with a weak D call TRBD2 (5 bases). With 7 bases removed from V and 6 bases from J, the gap between germline ends came to 25 bases. CDR3 size: 17 residues. CDR1 and CDR2 from the germline V gene are SNHLY and FYNNEI. The CDR3: CASTRERTNSALNIQYF. CDR3 DNA: TGTGCCAGCACGAGGGAGCGAACTAATTCGGCCTTAAACATTCAGTACTTC.

The chain couples TRBV27 to TRBJ1-4; 7 positions agree with TRBD1. Unmatched junction bases numbered 3, after V lost 6 bases and J lost 5 bases. In germline, CDR1 is MNHEY, CDR2 SMNVEV (reference sequence). The CDR3 loop spans 13 amino acids. The CDR3 bases are TGTGCCAGCAGGGGACAGCTAAATGAAAAACTGTTTTTT. Translating gives CASRGQLNEKLFF.

The table lists this clone with a few counts. The chain uses TRBV6-1 and TRBJ1-5; tentatively, D is TRBD1 (5 bases). Trimming removed 2 bases at V and 7 bases at J, with 12 bases between. The CDR3 totals 14 residues. Germline loops: CDR1 MNHNS, CDR2 SASEGT. CDR3 bases: TGTGCCAGCAGTGAACGGCAGGGAGGCCAGCCCCAGCATTTT. Amino acids: CASSERQGGQPQHF.

The chain combines TRBV5-1 with TRBJ1-4; 10 bases are shared with TRBD1. Germline V gene data show CDR1 as SGHRS and CDR2 as YFSETQ. The V gene end was trimmed by 0 bases and the J gene end by 8 bases; junction bases not matched to a gene: 7. This CDR3 contains 16 residues. In DNA, the CDR3 is TGCGCCAGCAGCTTGGCCGCTGGACAGGGGGGAGAAAAACTGTTTTTT. Translation: CASSLAAGQGGEKLFF.

The chain combines TRBV6-5 with TRBJ1-5; D gene ambiguous. Germline CDR1 MNHEY, CDR2 SVGAGI. The CDR3 sequence is 14 residues long. The V end was cut by 10 bases, the J end by 0 bases, with 13 bases between. CDR3 amino acids: CATHQANSNQPQHF. The CDR3 coding sequence is TGTGCCACCCACCAGGCCAATAGCAATCAGCCCCAGCATTTT.

The rearrangement joins TRBV5-1 to TRBJ2-3, with 7 nucleotides matching TRBD1. Germline V gives CDR1 SGHRS, CDR2 YFSETQ. The CDR3 has 14 residues. Losses at the gene ends were 3 bases for V and 0 bases for J; bases not matched to a gene: 1. The chain's CDR3 is CASSWGQSTDTQYF. The CDR3, as DNA: TGCGCCAGCAGCTGGGGACAGAGCACAGATACGCAGTATTTT.

This clone was seen just once. The chain combines TRBV12-3 or TRBV12-4 with TRBJ2-7; D is uncertain. The CDR3 length is 12 residues. With 1 base removed from V and 2 bases from J, the gap between germline ends came to 3 bases. CDR3 residues: CASSLGAYEQYV. The CDR3 DNA is TGTGCCAGCAGTTTAGGAGCCTACGAGCAGTACGTC.

This chain links TRBV28 with TRBJ2-1; possible D gene TRBD2, 6 bases. CDR1 and CDR2 from the germline V gene are MDHEN and SYDVKM. V was shortened by 8 bases and J by 8 bases, with 19 bases between the two germline ends. This CDR3 spans 14 amino acids. CDR3 protein: CASFAETGVDEQFF. For the CDR3, the DNA is TGTGCCAGCTTCGCCGAGACGGGGGTCGATGAGCAGTTCTTC. The full variable domain, in which reference TRBV28 and TRBJ2-1 provide the parts outside the CDR3, is DVKVTQSSRYLVKRTGEKVFLECVQDMDHENMFWYRQDPGLGLRLIYFSYDVKMKEKGDIPEGYSVSREKKERFSLILESASTNQTSMYLCASFAETGVDEQFFGPGTRLTVL.

The DNA of the CDR3 is TGTGCCAGTAAGAACCTAAGACGGGTTATGGAAGAGACCCAGTACTTC. This translates into CASKNLRRVMEETQYF. The V gene is TRBV19, the J gene TRBJ2-5; D not resolved. Germline assignment: CDR1 LNHDA and CDR2 SQIVND (reference sequence). The CDR3 consists of 16 residues. V was clipped by 7 bases and J by 3 bases, with 21 bases between them.

V and J are TRBV6-5 and TRBJ1-5; D is possibly TRBD1 (6 bases). The CDR3 runs 15 residues. V was shortened by 5 bases and J by 2 bases, with 13 bases between the two germline ends. Per the germline V gene, CDR1 is MNHEY and CDR2 is SVGAGI. CDR3 coding DNA: TGTGCCAGCAGTCCCGCAGGGGCAGGCAATCAGCCCCAGCATTTT. It codes for CASSPAGAGNQPQHF.

In this sample, this clone turned up once. J is TRBJ2-1 and V is TRBV13; D unresolved. Germline assignment: CDR1 PRHDT and CDR2 FYEKMQ (reference sequence). This CDR3 is built from 13 residues. V shed 7 bases and J shed 9 bases, with 16 bases lying between them. The chain's CDR3 is CASTRGSLTEQFF. CDR3 DNA: TGTGCCAGCACCAGAGGCTCGCTGACTGAGCAGTTCTTC.

A few counts support this clone. The genes are TRBV4-3 and TRBJ1-1; D may be TRBD1 (6 bases). Germline CDR1 is LGHNA and CDR2 is YSLEER. The length of the CDR3 is 14 residues. Trimming took off 8 bases at V and 5 bases at J, with 18 bases between the two ends. CDR3 region: CASHSNLGATEAFF. The CDR3 DNA sequence: TGCGCCAGCCATTCGAACCTGGGGGCTACTGAAGCTTTCTTT.

J is TRBJ2-1 and V is TRBV6-4; D is possibly TRBD1 (5 bases). Germline-derived CDR1 and CDR2 are MRHNA and SNTAGT. CDR3 size: 13 residues. Trimming removed 3 bases from V and 9 bases from J, with 12 bases in between. CDR3 in DNA: TGTGCCAGCAGTGAACAGGCTGGTAGTGAGCAGTTCTTC. This encodes CASSEQAGSEQFF.

The V gene is TRBV29-1, the J gene TRBJ2-2; 8 bases agree with TRBD1. Losses at the gene ends were 7 bases for V and 5 bases for J; bases not matched to a gene: 3. Germline CDR1 SQVTM, CDR2 ANQGSEA. The CDR3 is made up of 12 amino acids. The CDR3 loop reads CSARQGTGELFF. CDR3 coding DNA: TGCAGCGCCCGACAGGGGACCGGGGAGCTGTTTTTT.

This rearrangement joins TRBV7-2 to TRBJ1-3; D is unclear. Trimming took off 7 bases at V and 0 bases at J, with 13 bases between the two ends. The CDR3 is 15 amino acids. Germline-derived CDR1 and CDR2 are SGHTA and FQGNSA. The CDR3 protein is CASTIGQASGNTIYF. The CDR3, as DNA: TGTGCCAGCACTATTGGGCAGGCCTCTGGAAACACCATATATTTT.

CDR3 nucleotide sequence: TGTGCCAGCAGTCGAGGACAGGGGAACACTGAAGCTTTCTTT. Translating it yields CASSRGQGNTEAFF. This sequence joins TRBV6-5 and TRBJ1-1; 8 bases align to TRBD1. J lost 1 base, V lost 5 bases, and 3 bases had no gene match. The CDR3 spans 14 residues. Germline CDR1 and CDR2: MNHEY and SVGAGI.

The genes are TRBV30 and TRBJ1-2, with TRBD1 matching over 11 bases. Germline-derived CDR1 and CDR2 are GTSNPN and SVGIG (reference sequence). There are 13 residues in the CDR3. The junction had 9 bases not matched to a gene; V was cut back by 8 bases and J by 7 bases. The DNA for the CDR3 is TGTGCCGATCGGACAGGGGGCGACGGTGGCTACACCTTC. Translating gives CADRTGGDGGYTF.

This clone came up once. As DNA, the CDR3 is TGTGCCAGCAGTTCGACAGGACTTTACGAGCAGTACGTC. It codes for CASSSTGLYEQYV. The chain uses TRBV2 and TRBJ2-7; D may be TRBD1 (6 bases). This CDR3 is 13 amino acids long. The V end lost 5 bases, the J end lost 4 bases, and 12 bases lay between the germline ends. Germline V gene lookup returns CDR1 SNHLY and CDR2 FYNNEI.

The chain joins TRBV7-3 to TRBJ1-6; TRBD1 might be the D (5 bases). Germline CDR1 SGHTA, CDR2 FQGTGA. V was pared by 4 bases and J by 7 bases, with 11 bases between. The CDR3 covers 14 residues. CDR3 residues: CASSSQTANSPLHF. The CDR3 DNA reads TGTGCCAGCAGCTCCCAGACAGCCAATTCACCCCTCCACTTT.